A selection of T cell receptor beta chains follows, all from one sample in a study of CD8 T cells in ankylosing spondylitis. TCRdb itself ran the 5' RACE reads through MiXCR, one entry per CDR3 protein. This table holds fewer than 650,000 distinct CDR3 sequences, more than 9.5% found once. The sequenced sample consisted of blood, either unsorted or a sorted T cell fraction (not recorded which). Receptors were obtained from a male donor with ankylosing spondylitis. Each CDR3 is given with its conserved first and last residue. A D gene is named only where the DNA matches it firmly. The size of a clone is reported for some rows only, either as once, few or many, or as a class for expanded clones.

J,V,size,D,DNA,CDR3
TRBJ2-3,TRBV11-3,NA,TRBD1,TGTGCCAGCAGCAACAGCGACAGGGACAGGACCCGTACGCAGTATTTT,CASSNSDRDRTRTQYF
TRBJ2-1,TRBV20-1,NA,NA,TGCAGTGGAAGGCACAGGAATCTATCCTACAATGAGCAGTTCTTC,CSGRHRNLSYNEQFF
TRBJ2-2,TRBV12-5,NA,NA,TGTGCTAGTGGTTCGTTTACCGGGGAGCTGTTTTTT,CASGSFTGELFF
TRBJ2-2,TRBV4-1,few,TRBD1,TGCGCCAGCAGCCAAGGACAGGGGGACCGTACCGGGGAGCTGTTTTTT,CASSQGQGDRTGELFF
TRBJ2-3,TRBV11-3,NA,NA,TGTGCCAGCAGCTTAGGCATACCCCTGGATACGCAGTATTTT,CASSLGIPLDTQYF
TRBJ2-2,TRBV5-6,many,NA,TGTGCCAGCAGCTACGACCCCACCCGGGAGCTGTTTTTT,CASSYDPTRELFF
TRBJ1-1,TRBV4-2,NA,NA,TGTGCCAGCAGCCAAGGTCGGGGGTCGAACACTGAAGCTTTCTTT,CASSQGRGSNTEAFF
TRBJ1-1,TRBV29-1,NA,NA,TGCAGCGTTGGGGGACAAGGCACTGAAGCTTTCTTT,CSVGGQGTEAFF
TRBJ1-5,TRBV29-1,NA,TRBD1,TGCAGCGTGACTACCGGGACAGGGCTTTCCAATCAGCCCCAGCATTTT,CSVTTGTGLSNQPQHF
TRBJ1-5,TRBV12-3/TRBV12-4,few,NA,TGTGCCAGCAGTTTAAAGGGTCGACAGCCCCAGCATTTT,CASSLKGRQPQHF
TRBJ1-1,TRBV4-2,many,TRBD1,TGTGCCAGCAGCCACCCCCAGGGACAGCCGAACACTGAAGCTTTCTTT,CASSHPQGQPNTEAFF
TRBJ2-2,TRBV5-1,few,TRBD1,TGCGCCAGCAGTAAGGACAGGGCCCTGAACACCGGGGAGCTGTTTTTT,CASSKDRALNTGELFF
TRBJ2-2,TRBV5-1,NA,NA,TGCGCCAGCAGCTTGGCCTTAGACACCGGGGAGCTGTTTTTT,CASSLALDTGELFF
TRBJ2-4,TRBV20-1,NA,NA,TGCAGTGCTATTTCAGGGACCCTGAACATTCAGTACTTC,CSAISGTLNIQYF
TRBJ2-3,TRBV5-1,few,NA,TGCGCCAGCAGCTTAGGGTTACGGGCAGATACGCAGTATTTT,CASSLGLRADTQYF
TRBJ2-5,TRBV15,NA,NA,TGTGCCACCAGCAGAGATCTTGGGGAAGCGGAGACCCAGTACTTC,CATSRDLGEAETQYF
TRBJ2-1,TRBV29-1,many,NA,TGCAGCGTTGAAGAAGGGGGGAGTGGACCCTACAATGAGCAGTTCTTC,CSVEEGGSGPYNEQFF
TRBJ2-1,TRBV5-4,few,TRBD2,TGTGCCAGCAGCGACGGGACTAGCTTCTACAATGAGCAGTTCTTC,CASSDGTSFYNEQFF
TRBJ2-3,TRBV5-1,few,TRBD1,TGCGCCAGCAGCGAGACAGGGTCAAGCACAGATACGCAGTATTTT,CASSETGSSTDTQYF
TRBJ1-1,TRBV10-2,NA,TRBD1,TGCGCCACCAAGGCCGGGACAGGGGGGAGAGGGAACACTGAAGCTTTCTTT,CATKAGTGGRGNTEAFF
TRBJ2-5,TRBV11-2,many,TRBD2,TGTGCCAGCAGCTCCGTTAGCGGGAGACAGACCCAGTACTTC,CASSSVSGRQTQYF
TRBJ2-1,TRBV12-3/TRBV12-4,few,NA,TGTGCCAGCACCGGATACAATGAGCAGTTCTTC,CASTGYNEQFF
TRBJ1-6,TRBV11-2,NA,NA,TGTGCCAGCAGCTTAGTGGCAGGGTTCGGTAGTAATTCACCCCTCCACTTT,CASSLVAGFGSNSPLHF
TRBJ2-1,TRBV12-3/TRBV12-4,many,NA,TGTGCCAGCAGTTATCCCAGGGGAAGTTACAATGAGCAGTTCTTC,CASSYPRGSYNEQFF
TRBJ1-1,TRBV5-1,few,TRBD1,TGCGCCAGCACTCAAGGGACAGGGAACACTGAAGCTTTCTTT,CASTQGTGNTEAFF
TRBJ2-7,TRBV7-2,NA,TRBD2,TGTGCCAGCAGCCCAACGGGAGCGGGGTCCTACGAGCAGTACTTC,CASSPTGAGSYEQYF
TRBJ1-6,TRBV4-2,NA,NA,TGTGCCAGCAGCCAAGTCAGGGAAGACGGGTCACCCCTCCACTTT,CASSQVREDGSPLHF
TRBJ2-7,TRBV25-1,few,NA,TGTGCCAGCAGTGACTCCGCCGGTGGCGAGCAGTACTTC,CASSDSAGGEQYF
TRBJ2-5,TRBV24-1,NA,TRBD1,TGTGCCACCAGCCGACAGGGAACAGAGACCCAGTACTTC,CATSRQGTETQYF
TRBJ2-2,TRBV9,NA,NA,TGTGCCAGCAGAGTTGACGTAACCGGGGAGCTGTTTTTT,CASRVDVTGELFF
TRBJ2-1,TRBV12-3/TRBV12-4,NA,TRBD2,TGTGCCAGCGGGACTAGCGCCTACAATGAGCAGTTCTTC,CASGTSAYNEQFF
TRBJ1-1,TRBV28,NA,NA,TGTGCCAGCAGTTCTCGACAGACCCACAACACTGAAGCTTTCTTT,CASSSRQTHNTEAFF
TRBJ2-6,TRBV6-1,few,NA,TGTGCCAGCAGTGGACAGCTTTACTCTGGGGCCAACGTCCTGACTTTC,CASSGQLYSGANVLTF
TRBJ1-2,TRBV25-1,many,NA,TGTGCCAGCAGTGAGTCAGGGTCTGGCTACACCTTC,CASSESGSGYTF
TRBJ2-1,TRBV18,many,NA,TGTGCCAGCAGCCCACAGGGAAGTTACAATGAGCAGTTCTTC,CASSPQGSYNEQFF
TRBJ2-1,TRBV20-1,NA,TRBD2,TGCAGTGCCCCGACTAGCGGGAGTCCCAATGAGCAGTTCTTC,CSAPTSGSPNEQFF
TRBJ2-3,TRBV3-1,few,NA,TGTGCCAGCAGCCAAGATTGGAGGGTGACAGATACGCAGTATTTT,CASSQDWRVTDTQYF
TRBJ2-5,TRBV24-1,few,NA,TGTGCCACCAGTGATTTGTCAGGGGGAGGTTCAGAGACCCAGTACTTC,CATSDLSGGGSETQYF
TRBJ2-1,TRBV3-1,few,TRBD1,TGTGCCAGCAGCCCGTGGACAGGGGCCCATGAGCAGTTCTTC,CASSPWTGAHEQFF
TRBJ1-3,TRBV5-1,few,NA,TGCGCCAGCAGCTTGGCCCCAGCTGGAAACACCATATATTTT,CASSLAPAGNTIYF
TRBJ1-4,TRBV5-6,NA,NA,TGTGCCAGCAGCTTCGGGACAACCGAAAAACTGTTTTTT,CASSFGTTEKLFF
TRBJ2-7,TRBV11-2,NA,NA,TGTGCCAGCAGCTTAGCACAGCCCTACGAGCAGTACTTC,CASSLAQPYEQYF
TRBJ2-5,TRBV7-8,NA,NA,TGTGCCAGCAGCCACGGGGTGGGAGGGGGAGAGACCCAGTACTTC,CASSHGVGGGETQYF
TRBJ2-3,TRBV18,NA,NA,TGTGCCAGCCGCCCGCCAGGGGGCACAGATACGCAGTATTTT,CASRPPGGTDTQYF
TRBJ1-2,TRBV29-1,few,NA,TGCAGCGGCGGGGACCGTGATTTCTCTGGCTACACCTTC,CSGGDRDFSGYTF
TRBJ2-7,TRBV20-1,few,NA,TGCAGTGCAGGGGGGCAGGGACAGCAGAATTACGAGCAGTACTTC,CSAGGQGQQNYEQYF
TRBJ1-2,TRBV3-1,few,NA,TGTGCCAGCAGCCAAGATAATAGGACGCCGTTTTATGGCTACACCTTC,CASSQDNRTPFYGYTF
TRBJ2-4,TRBV7-9,NA,TRBD2,TGTGCCAGCAGCCCCTACCCCGGGAAGCGGGATTGGGACATTCAGTACTTC,CASSPYPGKRDWDIQYF
TRBJ2-1,TRBV15,few,NA,TGTGCCACCAGCAGACCGGGAGCTAGCATCAATGAGCAGTTCTTC,CATSRPGASINEQFF
TRBJ2-1,TRBV20-1,NA,TRBD2,TGCAGTGCTGCCCGGAAAAGCGGGAGTGGAAATGAGCAGTTCTTC,CSAARKSGSGNEQFF
TRBJ2-1,TRBV7-9,NA,NA,TGTGCCAGCAGCTTAGGATCGAGCGGCATTTACAATGAGCAGTTCTTC,CASSLGSSGIYNEQFF
TRBJ1-2,TRBV5-6,NA,NA,TGTGCCAGCAGCTTGTACGACCGAGCTAACTATGGCTACACCTTC,CASSLYDRANYGYTF